The 7 T cell receptor beta chains given below trace back to one sample, sequenced in a study of cytomegalovirus exposure and HLA in healthy donors. PCR involved 60 Vbeta and 13 Jbeta primers. Generated by immunoSEQ multiplex PCR, the TCRdb table keeps only in-frame clones and is missing some. The sample shows 90,000 to 120,000 clones, approximately 80% of them seen only once. The specimen was PBMCs. The receptors stem from a male donor in good health and CMV-seronegative.

This clone was observed a few times. The chain joins TRBV28 to TRBJ2-1, with 9 nucleotides matching TRBD2. The V gene's germline CDR1 is MDHEN and CDR2 SYDVKM. This CDR3 spans 15 amino acids. The V and J ends lost 3 bases and 4 bases, in that order; junction bases with no gene match: 4. Written as DNA, the CDR3 is TGTGCCAGCAGTTTGACTAGCGGAATATACAATGAGCAGTTCTTC. Translated: CASSLTSGIYNEQFF. Based on the CDR3 plus reference TRBV28 and TRBJ2-1, the full variable domain is DVKVTQSSRYLVKRTGEKVFLECVQDMDHENMFWYRQDPGLGLRLIYFSYDVKMKEKGDIPEGYSVSREKKERFSLILESASTNQTSMYLCASSLTSGIYNEQFFGPGTRLTVL.

The chain is built from TRBV27 and TRBJ2-3; D gene unclear. V shed 4 bases and J shed 4 bases, with 9 bases lying between them. The CDR3 is made up of 13 amino acids. Germline assignment: CDR1 MNHEY and CDR2 SMNVEV (reference sequence). CDR3 region: CASSSYGADTQYF. The DNA of the CDR3 is TGTGCCAGCAGTTCCTACGGAGCAGATACGCAGTATTTT.

This clone came up a few times. This chain connects TRBV6-5 to TRBJ1-5, with 8 bases fitting TRBD1. CDR1 and CDR2 (germline): MNHEY, SVGAGI. There are 12 residues in the CDR3. After removal of 6 bases from V and 5 bases from J, the junction contained 0 bases not matched to a gene. CDR3 in amino acids: CASRTGDQPQHF. The CDR3 DNA sequence: TGTGCCAGCAGGACAGGGGATCAGCCCCAGCATTTT.

The gene calls are TRBV28 and TRBJ1-5, with a tentative D call TRBD1 (5 bases). CDR3 length equals 15 residues. Trimming removed 5 bases from V and 6 bases from J, with 17 bases in between. The germline V gene has CDR1 MDHEN and CDR2 SYDVKM. The CDR3 protein is CASSVERGLGQPQHF. CDR3 nucleotides: TGTGCCAGCAGTGTAGAGCGGGGGTTGGGTCAGCCCCAGCATTTT.

The sample holds a few counts of this clone. V and J are TRBV27 and TRBJ2-3; D perhaps matches TRBD1 (6 bases). The V gene lost 3 bases and the J gene lost 2 bases, with 9 bases spanning the gap. This CDR3 comprises 14 residues. The germline V gene has CDR1 MNHEY and CDR2 SMNVEV (reference sequence). CDR3 region: CASSLTGYTDTQYF. The CDR3 bases are TGTGCCAGCAGTTTGACAGGATACACAGATACGCAGTATTTT.

The gene calls are TRBV19 and TRBJ1-3; D call uncertain. The germline V gene encodes CDR1 LNHDA and CDR2 SQIVND (reference sequence). This CDR3 has 15 amino acids. V was clipped by 6 bases and J by 0 bases, with 12 bases between them. CDR3 coding DNA: TGTGCCAGTAGGACTCTACCCAGCTCTGGAAACACCATATATTTT. Translating it yields CASRTLPSSGNTIYF.

As for this clone: Distinct nucleotide sequences in the sample also encode this CDR3. The V and J genes are TRBV2 and TRBJ1-1, with 8 bases that match TRBD1. Looked up from germline, CDR1 is SNHLY and CDR2 is FYNNEI. CDR3 length: 13 amino acids. J gave up 2 bases and V 6 bases, and 2 bases lay outside the gene matches. In DNA, the CDR3 is TGTGCCAGCAGCGGACAGGGCAACACTGAAGCTTTCTTT. Translated: CASSGQGNTEAFF. Based on the CDR3 plus reference TRBV2 and TRBJ1-1, the full variable domain is EPEVTQTPSHQVTQMGQEVILRCVPISNHLYFYWYRQILGQKVEFLVSFYNNEISEKSEIFDDQFSVERPDGSNFTLKIRSTKLEDSAMYFCASSGQGNTEAFFGQGTRLTVV.